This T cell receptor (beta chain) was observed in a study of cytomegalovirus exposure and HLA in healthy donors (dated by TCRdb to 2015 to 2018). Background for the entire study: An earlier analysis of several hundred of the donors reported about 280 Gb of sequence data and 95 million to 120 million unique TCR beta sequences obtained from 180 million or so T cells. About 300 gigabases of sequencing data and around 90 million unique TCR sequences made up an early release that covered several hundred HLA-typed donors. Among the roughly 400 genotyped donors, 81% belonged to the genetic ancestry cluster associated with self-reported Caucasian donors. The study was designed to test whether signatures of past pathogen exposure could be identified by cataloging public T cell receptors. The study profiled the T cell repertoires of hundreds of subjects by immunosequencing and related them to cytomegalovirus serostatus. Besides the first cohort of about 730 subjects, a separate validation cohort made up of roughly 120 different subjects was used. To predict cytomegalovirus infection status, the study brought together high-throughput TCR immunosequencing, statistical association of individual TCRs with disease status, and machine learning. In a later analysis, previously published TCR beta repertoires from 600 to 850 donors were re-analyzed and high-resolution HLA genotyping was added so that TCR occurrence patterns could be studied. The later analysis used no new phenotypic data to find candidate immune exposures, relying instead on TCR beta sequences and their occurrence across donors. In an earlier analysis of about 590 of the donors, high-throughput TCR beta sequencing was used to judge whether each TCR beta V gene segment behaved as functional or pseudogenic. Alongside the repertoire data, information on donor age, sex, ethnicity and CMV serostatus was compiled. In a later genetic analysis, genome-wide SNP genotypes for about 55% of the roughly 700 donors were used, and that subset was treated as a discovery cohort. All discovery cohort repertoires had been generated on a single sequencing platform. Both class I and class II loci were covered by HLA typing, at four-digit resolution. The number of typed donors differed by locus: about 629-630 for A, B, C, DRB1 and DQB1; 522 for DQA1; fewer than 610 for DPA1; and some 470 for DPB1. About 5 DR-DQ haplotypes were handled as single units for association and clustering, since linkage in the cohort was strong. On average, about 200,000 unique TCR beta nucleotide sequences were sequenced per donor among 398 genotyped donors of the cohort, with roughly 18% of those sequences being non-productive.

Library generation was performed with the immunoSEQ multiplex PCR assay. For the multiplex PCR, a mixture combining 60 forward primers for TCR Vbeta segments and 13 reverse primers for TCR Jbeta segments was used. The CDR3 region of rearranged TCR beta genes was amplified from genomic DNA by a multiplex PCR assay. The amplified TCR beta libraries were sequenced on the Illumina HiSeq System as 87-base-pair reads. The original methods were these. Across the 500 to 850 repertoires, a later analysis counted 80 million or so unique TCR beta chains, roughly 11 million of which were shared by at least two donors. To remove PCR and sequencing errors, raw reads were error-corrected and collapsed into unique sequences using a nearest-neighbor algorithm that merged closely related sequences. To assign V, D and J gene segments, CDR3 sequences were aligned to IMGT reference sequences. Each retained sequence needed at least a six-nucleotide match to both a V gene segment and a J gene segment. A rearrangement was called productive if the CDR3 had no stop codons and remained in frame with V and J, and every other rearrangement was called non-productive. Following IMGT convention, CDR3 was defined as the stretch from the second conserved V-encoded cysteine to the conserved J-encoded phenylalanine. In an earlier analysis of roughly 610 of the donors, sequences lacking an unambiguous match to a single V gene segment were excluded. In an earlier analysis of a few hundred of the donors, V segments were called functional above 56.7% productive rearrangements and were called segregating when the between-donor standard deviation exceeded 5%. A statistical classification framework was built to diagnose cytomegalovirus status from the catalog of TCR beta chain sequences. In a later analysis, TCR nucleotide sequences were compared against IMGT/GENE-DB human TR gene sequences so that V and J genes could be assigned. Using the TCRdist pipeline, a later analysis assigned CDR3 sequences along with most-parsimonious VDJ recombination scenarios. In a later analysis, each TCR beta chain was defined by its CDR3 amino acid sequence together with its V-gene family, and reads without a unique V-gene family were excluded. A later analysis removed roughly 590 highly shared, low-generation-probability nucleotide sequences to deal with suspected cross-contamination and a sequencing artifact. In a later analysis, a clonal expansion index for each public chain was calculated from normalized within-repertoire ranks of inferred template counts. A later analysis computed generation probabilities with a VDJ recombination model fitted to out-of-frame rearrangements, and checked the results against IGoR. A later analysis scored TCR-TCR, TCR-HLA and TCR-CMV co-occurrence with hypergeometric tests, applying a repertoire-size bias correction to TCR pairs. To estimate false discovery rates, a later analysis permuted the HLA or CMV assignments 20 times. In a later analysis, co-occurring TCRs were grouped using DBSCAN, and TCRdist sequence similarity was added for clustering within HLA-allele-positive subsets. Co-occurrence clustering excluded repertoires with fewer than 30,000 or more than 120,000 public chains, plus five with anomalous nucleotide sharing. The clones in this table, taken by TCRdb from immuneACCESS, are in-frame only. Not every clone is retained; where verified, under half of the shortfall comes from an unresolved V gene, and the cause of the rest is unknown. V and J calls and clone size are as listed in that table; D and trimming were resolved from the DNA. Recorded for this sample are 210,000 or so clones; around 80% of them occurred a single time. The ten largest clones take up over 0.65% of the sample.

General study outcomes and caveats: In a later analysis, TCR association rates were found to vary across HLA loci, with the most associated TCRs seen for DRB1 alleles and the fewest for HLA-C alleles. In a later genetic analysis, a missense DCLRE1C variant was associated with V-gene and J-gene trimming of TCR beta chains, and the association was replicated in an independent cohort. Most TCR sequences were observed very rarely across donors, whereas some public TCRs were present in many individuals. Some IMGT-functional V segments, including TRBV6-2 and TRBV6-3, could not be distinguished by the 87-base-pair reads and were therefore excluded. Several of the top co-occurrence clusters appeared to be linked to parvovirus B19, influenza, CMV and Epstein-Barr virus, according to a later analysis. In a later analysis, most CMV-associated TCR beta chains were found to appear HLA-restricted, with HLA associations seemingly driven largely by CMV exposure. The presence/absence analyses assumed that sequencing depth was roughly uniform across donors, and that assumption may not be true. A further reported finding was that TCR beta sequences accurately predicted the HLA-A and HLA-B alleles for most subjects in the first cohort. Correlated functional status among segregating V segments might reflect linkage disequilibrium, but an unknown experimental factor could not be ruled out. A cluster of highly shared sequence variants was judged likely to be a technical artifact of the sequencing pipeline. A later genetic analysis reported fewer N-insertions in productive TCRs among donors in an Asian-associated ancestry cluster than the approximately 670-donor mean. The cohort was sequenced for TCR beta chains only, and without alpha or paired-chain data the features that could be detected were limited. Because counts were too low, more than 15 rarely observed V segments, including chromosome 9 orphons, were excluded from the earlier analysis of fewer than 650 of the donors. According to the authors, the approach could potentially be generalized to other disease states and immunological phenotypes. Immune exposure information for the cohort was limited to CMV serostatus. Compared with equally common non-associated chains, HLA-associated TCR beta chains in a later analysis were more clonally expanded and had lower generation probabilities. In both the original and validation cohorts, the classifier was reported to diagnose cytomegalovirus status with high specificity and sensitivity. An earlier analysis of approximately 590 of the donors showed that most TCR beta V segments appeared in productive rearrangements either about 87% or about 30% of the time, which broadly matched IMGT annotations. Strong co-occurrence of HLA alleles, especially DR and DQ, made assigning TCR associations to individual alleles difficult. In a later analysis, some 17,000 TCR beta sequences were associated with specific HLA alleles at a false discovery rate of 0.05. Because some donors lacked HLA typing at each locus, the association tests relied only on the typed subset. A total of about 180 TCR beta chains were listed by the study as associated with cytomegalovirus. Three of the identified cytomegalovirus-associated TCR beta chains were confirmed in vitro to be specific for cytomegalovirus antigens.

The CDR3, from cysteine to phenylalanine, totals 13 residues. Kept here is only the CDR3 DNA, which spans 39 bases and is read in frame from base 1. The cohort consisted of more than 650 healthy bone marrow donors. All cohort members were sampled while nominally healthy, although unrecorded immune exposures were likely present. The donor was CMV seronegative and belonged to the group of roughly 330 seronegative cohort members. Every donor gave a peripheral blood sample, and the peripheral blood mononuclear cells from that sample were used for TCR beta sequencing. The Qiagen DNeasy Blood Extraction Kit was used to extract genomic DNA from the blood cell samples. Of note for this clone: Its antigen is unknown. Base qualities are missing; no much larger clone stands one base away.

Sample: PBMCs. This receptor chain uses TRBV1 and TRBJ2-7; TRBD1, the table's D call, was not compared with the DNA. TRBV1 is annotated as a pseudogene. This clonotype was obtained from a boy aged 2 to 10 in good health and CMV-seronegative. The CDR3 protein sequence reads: CTSSQGGQDEQYF. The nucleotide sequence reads TGCACCAGCAGCCAAGGGGGCCAGGACGAGCAGTACTTC.